This T cell receptor (beta chain) derives from a study of cytomegalovirus exposure and HLA in healthy donors (dated by TCRdb to the late 2010s). For context, the study as a whole: An earlier analysis of more than 550 of the donors reported approximately 280 Gb of sequence data and 90 million to 120 million unique TCR beta sequences obtained from roughly 180 million T cells. Approximately 300 gigabases of sequencing data and 91 million or so unique TCR sequences made up an early release that covered about 640 HLA-typed donors. The genetic ancestry cluster associated with self-reported Caucasian donors included 81% of the approximately 430 genotyped donors. The aim of the study was to test whether cataloging public T cell receptors could identify signatures of past pathogen exposure. The study used immunosequencing to profile the T cell repertoires of 666 subjects and linked those repertoires to cytomegalovirus serostatus. A separate validation cohort of roughly 130 different subjects was used in addition to the approximately 610-subject first cohort. The study combined high-throughput TCR immunosequencing, statistical association of individual TCRs with disease status, and machine learning to predict cytomegalovirus infection status. To study patterns of TCR occurrence, a later analysis re-analyzed previously published TCR beta repertoires from hundreds of donors and added high-resolution HLA genotyping. Rather than using new phenotypic data, the later analysis identified candidate immune exposures from TCR beta sequences and from how often those sequences occurred across donors. In an earlier analysis of roughly 540 of the donors, high-throughput TCR beta sequencing was used to judge whether each TCR beta V gene segment behaved as functional or pseudogenic. Donor age, sex, ethnicity and CMV serostatus were collected together with the repertoire data. A later genetic analysis used genome-wide SNP genotypes for about 65% of the 666 donors, treating that subset as a discovery cohort. Every discovery cohort repertoire had been produced on one sequencing platform. Class I and class II HLA loci were covered by the typing at four-digit resolution. Typing coverage differed by locus: A, B, C, DRB1 and DQB1 were typed in roughly 620-640 donors, DQA1 in 500 to 550, DPA1 in around 610, and DPB1 in just under 490. Because of strong linkage in the cohort, 5 or 6 DR-DQ haplotypes were treated as single units for association and clustering. Across under 500 genotyped donors of the cohort, an average of about 240,000 unique TCR beta nucleotide sequences per donor were sequenced, and approximately 17% of those sequences were non-productive. On the study overall, not on this receptor specifically: A further reported finding was that TCR beta sequences accurately predicted the HLA-A and HLA-B alleles for most subjects in the first cohort. In a later analysis, 15,000 to 20,000 TCR beta sequences were associated with specific HLA alleles at a false discovery rate of 0.05. Linkage disequilibrium might explain the correlated functional status among segregating V segments, but an unknown experimental factor could not be excluded. A cluster of highly shared sequence variants was judged likely to represent a technical artifact of the sequencing pipeline. A later analysis found that most CMV-associated TCR beta chains appeared HLA-restricted, with HLA associations seemingly driven largely by CMV exposure. Sequencing depth was assumed to be roughly uniform across donors in the presence/absence analyses, though that assumption may not hold. Because HLA typing was unavailable for some donors at each locus, only the typed subset was used in association tests. The study listed 150 to 200 TCR beta chains as associated with cytomegalovirus. A later genetic analysis reported fewer N-insertions in productive TCRs among donors in an Asian-associated ancestry cluster than the roughly 720-donor mean. A later analysis found that HLA-associated TCR beta chains were more clonally expanded and had lower generation probabilities than equally common non-associated chains. A later analysis reported that several top co-occurrence clusters appeared linked to parvovirus B19, influenza, CMV and Epstein-Barr virus. In an earlier analysis of 500 to 650 of the donors, most TCR beta V segments appeared in productive rearrangements about 87% or about 30% of the time, broadly matching IMGT annotations. Most TCR sequences were seen in very few donors, while some public TCRs were found in many individuals. This cohort had only TCR beta chains sequenced, and the lack of alpha or paired-chain data limited which features could be detected. In both the original and validation cohorts, the classifier was reported to diagnose cytomegalovirus status with high specificity and sensitivity. According to a later analysis, TCR association rates differed among HLA loci, with DRB1 alleles showing the most associated TCRs and HLA-C alleles showing the fewest. Immune exposure information for the cohort was limited to CMV serostatus. Fewer than 20 rarely observed V segments, including chromosome 9 orphons, were excluded from the earlier analysis of almost 600 of the donors because counts were too low. The authors suggested that the approach could potentially be generalized to other disease states and immunological phenotypes. When HLA alleles, especially DR and DQ, strongly co-occurred, TCR associations were difficult to assign to individual alleles. A later genetic analysis associated a missense DCLRE1C variant with V-gene and J-gene trimming of TCR beta chains, and an independent cohort replicated the association. Some IMGT-functional V segments, including TRBV6-2 and TRBV6-3, could not be told apart with the 87-base-pair reads, so those segments were excluded. In vitro tests confirmed that a few of the cytomegalovirus-associated TCR beta chains recognize cytomegalovirus antigens.

CDR1 and CDR2, per the germline V gene, are LGHNA and YSLEER. V was cut back by 4 bases and J by 4 bases, leaving a gap of 17 bases between them. Its CDR3 holds 16 amino acids, cysteine through phenylalanine. Only CDR3 DNA remains: 48 bases, in frame from the first base. Libraries were constructed by the immunoSEQ multiplex PCR assay. For the multiplex PCR, a mixture combining 60 forward primers for TCR Vbeta segments and 13 reverse primers for TCR Jbeta segments was used. A multiplex PCR assay on genomic DNA amplified the CDR3 region of rearranged TCR beta genes. The Illumina HiSeq System was used to sequence the amplified TCR beta libraries as 87-base-pair reads. The authors processed their data as follows. Across the 500 to 750 repertoires, a later analysis counted approximately 83 million unique TCR beta chains, 8.5 million to 12 million of which were shared by at least two donors. Raw reads were error-corrected and collapsed into unique sequences by a nearest-neighbor algorithm in which closely related sequences were merged to remove PCR and sequencing errors. To assign V, D and J gene segments, CDR3 sequences were aligned to IMGT reference sequences. For a sequence to be retained, a match of at least six nucleotides was required to both a V gene segment and a J gene segment. Rearrangements were classified as productive when the CDR3 lacked stop codons and remained in frame with V and J, and all other rearrangements were classified as non-productive. Following IMGT convention, CDR3 was defined as the stretch from the second conserved V-encoded cysteine to the conserved J-encoded phenylalanine. The earlier analysis of about 570 of the donors excluded any sequence lacking an unambiguous match to a single V gene segment. In an earlier analysis of a few hundred of the donors, V segments were called functional above 56.7% productive rearrangements and were called segregating when the between-donor standard deviation exceeded 5%. A statistical classification framework was built to diagnose cytomegalovirus status from the catalog of TCR beta chain sequences. In a later analysis, V and J genes were assigned by comparing TCR nucleotide sequences against IMGT/GENE-DB human TR gene sequences. Using the TCRdist pipeline, a later analysis assigned CDR3 sequences along with most-parsimonious VDJ recombination scenarios. A later analysis defined each TCR beta chain by its CDR3 amino acid sequence plus V-gene family, and excluded reads lacking a unique V-gene family. To address suspected cross-contamination and a sequencing artifact, a later analysis removed approximately 590 highly shared, low-generation-probability nucleotide sequences. A later analysis calculated a clonal expansion index for each public chain from normalized within-repertoire ranks of inferred template counts. In a later analysis, generation probabilities were computed with a VDJ recombination model fitted to out-of-frame rearrangements, and the resulting probabilities were checked against IGoR. In a later analysis, TCR-TCR, TCR-HLA and TCR-CMV co-occurrence was scored with hypergeometric tests, and a repertoire-size bias correction was applied to TCR pairs. To estimate false discovery rates, a later analysis permuted the HLA or CMV assignments 20 times. In a later analysis, co-occurring TCRs were grouped using DBSCAN, with TCRdist sequence similarity added in when clustering inside HLA-allele-positive subsets. For co-occurrence clustering, repertoires with fewer than 30,000 or more than 120,000 public chains were excluded, along with a handful of repertoires with anomalous nucleotide sharing. The source is immuneACCESS, and TCRdb retained only in-frame sequences with V and J called. Part of the clones is not carried over; for the studies checked, unresolved V genes explain less than half of this, and the remainder is unexplained. D and trimming were read from the DNA, whereas the V and J calls and clone size are those reported in that table. This sample holds around 200,000 clones; roughly 87% were observed only once. The ten largest clones take up around 1.5% of the sample.

In the case of this clone: Its antigen is currently not known. Per-nucleotide qualities are absent, and no much larger clonotype sits a single base away.

The cohort was made up of approximately 670 healthy bone marrow donors. At the time of sampling, every cohort member was nominally healthy, though immune exposures that went unrecorded were likely present. The donor was CMV seronegative and was included in the group of about 400 seronegative cohort members. Every donor gave a peripheral blood sample, and the peripheral blood mononuclear cells from that sample were used for TCR beta sequencing. Genomic DNA extraction from the blood cell samples was performed with the Qiagen DNeasy Blood Extraction Kit. This clonotype was obtained from a man aged 50 to 59 in good health and CMV-seronegative. Material: PBMCs. The V gene is TRBV4-3 and the J gene is TRBJ2-1, and perhaps TRBD2 as D gene, on 6 matching bases. This receptor carries the CDR3 CASSLEPGLAYNEQFF. The sequence in DNA is TGCGCCAGCAGCCTAGAGCCGGGACTGGCTTACAATGAGCAGTTCTTC.